This T cell receptor beta chain was obtained from a study of cytomegalovirus exposure and HLA in healthy donors. Only a few counts were recorded for this clone. The antigen is unknown. Broader study findings: Most sequenced TCRs were rare (though some public TCRs occurred in many donors). About 87% or about 30% of the time was how often most TCR beta V segments were productive, according to an earlier analysis.

The CDR3 is made up of 17 amino acids. Germline assignment: CDR1 SGHRS and CDR2 YFSETQ. Trimming removed 6 bases at V and 1 base at J, with 21 bases between. Vbeta (60) and Jbeta (13) primers were used in the PCR. Measured with immunoSEQ multiplex PCR; TCRdb has only the in-frame clones, and not every one. The sample lists some 120,000 clones, around 83% occurring once. Everyone who donated was a healthy bone marrow donor. The rearrangement joins TRBV5-1 to TRBJ2-3; a weak D match, TRBD1 (5 bases). The receptor was isolated from a young man in good health and CMV-seropositive. The specimen was PBMCs. The CDR3 loop reads CASKLSGFLAGTDTQYF. The CDR3 DNA is TGCGCCAGCAAGCTGTCAGGGTTTTTGGCTGGCACAGATACGCAGTATTTT.